Listed below are T cell receptor beta chains from one sample, sequenced in a study of blood T cell repertoires in COVID-19. Only in-frame clones appear in the TCRdb table, and some are missing; sequencing was by immunoSEQ multiplex PCR. The sample carries approximately 170,000 clones, 80% to 85% recorded once. The source material was PBMCs or T cells enriched from blood (not recorded which). All receptors derive from a woman aged 45-59 years who had recovered from COVID-19. CDR3s include the opening cysteine and the closing phenylalanine or tryptophan. The D gene is left open where the match is weak.

>TRBV6-6|TRBD1|TRBJ1-1
CASRRDSGTEAFF
>TRBV19|NA|TRBJ1-5
CASSIFGAGNNQPQHF
>TRBV2|NA|TRBJ2-4
CASRQGILKNIQYF
>TRBV6-5|TRBD2|TRBJ2-5
CASSYQYGGGETQYF
>TRBV10-3|TRBD1|TRBJ1-2
CAISVQGAGYGYTF
>TRBV6-4|TRBD2|TRBJ2-7
CASRTSGRRNYEQYF
>TRBV11-2|TRBD1|TRBJ1-6
CASSLTGTGNSPLHF
>TRBV3-1/TRBV3-2|NA|TRBJ2-7
CASSQDYSYEQYF
>TRBV5-6|NA|TRBJ2-3
CASSLGTSTDTQYF
>TRBV18|TRBD1|TRBJ2-7
CASSPGQAQPGEQYF
>TRBV19|NA|TRBJ1-1
CASSIYFVFEENTEAFF
>TRBV20-1|NA|TRBJ2-1
CSAQQAEQFF
>TRBV7-9|NA|TRBJ1-2
CASSPRANYGYTF
>TRBV6-2/TRBV6-3|NA|TRBJ2-3
CASSTIFSSTDTQYF
>TRBV6-5|NA|TRBJ1-4
CASSLTAREKLFF
>TRBV27|NA|TRBJ1-1
CASSFGGRATEAFF
>TRBV10-2|TRBD1|TRBJ1-1
CASSDMGQGSGEAFF
>TRBV19|TRBD1|TRBJ1-4
CASSILWAGTGRNEKLFF
>TRBV7-8|TRBD2|TRBJ2-5
CASSFSTSGGLLETQYF
>TRBV12-3/TRBV12-4|TRBD1|TRBJ1-2
CASSVRGSYGYTF
>TRBV29-1|NA|TRBJ2-7
CSVGLRLLEEQYF
>TRBV11-2|TRBD1|TRBJ1-5
CASSLTGTGNQPQHF